The clone carrying this TCR beta chain appeared once. These data are taken from a study of blood T cell repertoires in COVID-19. Overall study context: COVID-19 samples, acute and convalescent, were from the United States, Italy and Spain.

CDR3 length: 17 residues. V was clipped by 2 bases and J by 3 bases, with 16 bases between them. Germline V gene sequence: CDR1 KGHDR, CDR2 SFDVKD. It was during active infection that Seattle patients were enrolled and then longitudinally followed. Per the authors' pipeline: Amplified reference gene primers provided the basis for estimating nucleated cell counts. Repertoires were generated with immunoSEQ multiplex PCR, while TCRdb's copy carries only in-frame clones and drops some. That table gives V, J and clone size, and the DNA gave D and trimming. The sample includes hundreds of thousands of clones, around nine tenths seen only once; the top ten take approximately 10%.

This receptor was taken from a woman between 25 and 40 years old with COVID-19, enrolled during active disease. This chain links TRBV24-1 with TRBJ1-5, with D maybe TRBD1 (6 bases). Sequencing used peripheral blood. The chain's CDR3 is CATSDSRPSGVNQPQHF. CDR3 nucleotide sequence: TGTGCCACCAGTGATTCACGCCCCTCAGGGGTCAATCAGCCCCAGCATTTT.